These 9 T cell receptor beta chains originate from one sample sequenced in a study of shared clonotypes between healthy human individuals. The protocol was immunoSEQ multiplex PCR, while the TCRdb copy is restricted to in-frame clones and leaves out a portion. The sample holds some 2 million clones, about 94% seen once. The naive CD8 fraction comprised CD45RO-negative cells positively selected for CCR7 and excluded terminally differentiated effector memory CD45RA+ cells. Sequencing input: naive CD8+ T cells sorted from blood. These receptors came from a man in his late teens or twenties in good health.

This chain connects TRBV11-2 to TRBJ2-1; TRBD1 agrees at 10 bases. Germline V gene lookup returns CDR1 SGHAT and CDR2 FQNNGV. Trimming cost V 5 bases and J 7 bases; bases outside gene matches: 14. The CDR3 is made up of 17 amino acids. DNA for the CDR3: TGTGCCAGCAGCCTTCCGACAGGGGGCCCTGGGTATAATGAGCAGTTCTTC. As protein: CASSLPTGGPGYNEQFF.

In DNA, the CDR3 is TGTGCCAGCAGTTTAGAGGACAGGGTCTACAATGAGCAGTTCTTC. Protein sequence: CASSLEDRVYNEQFF. The V and J genes are TRBV28 and TRBJ2-1; 8 nucleotides agree with TRBD1. Unmatched junction bases numbered 3, after V lost 2 bases and J lost 3 bases. This CDR3 has 15 residues. Germline CDR1 and CDR2: MDHEN and SYDVKM.

A word on this clone: Other nucleotide sequences in the sample specify the same CDR3. The V gene is TRBV5-6, the J gene TRBJ2-1; 10 bases fit TRBD1. Trimming cost V 4 bases and J 3 bases; bases outside gene matches: 4. CDR1 and CDR2 (germline): SGHDT, YYEEEE. The CDR3 runs to 15 residues. The CDR3 nucleotides are TGTGCCAGCAGCCTGGGACAGGGGTTCTACAATGAGCAGTTCTTC. Translated: CASSLGQGFYNEQFF.

The rearrangement joins TRBV19 to TRBJ1-1; no clear D gene. Trimming removed 3 bases at V and 3 bases at J, with 8 bases between. This CDR3 region has 13 residues. Germline CDR1 and CDR2: LNHDA and SQIVND (reference sequence). The CDR3 sequence is CASSMVGYTEAFF. For the CDR3, the DNA is TGTGCCAGTAGTATGGTCGGGTACACTGAAGCTTTCTTT.

This sequence joins TRBV4-1 and TRBJ2-7; D is unresolved. V lost 0 bases, J lost 7 bases, and 16 bases lay in between. CDR3 length: 15 residues. CDR1 is MGHRA, CDR2 YSYEKL, per germline. The CDR3 reads CASSQESRSGVEQYF. CDR3 sequence (DNA): TGCGCCAGCAGCCAAGAAAGCAGGAGTGGGGTTGAGCAGTACTTC.

The chain joins TRBV6-5 to TRBJ2-5, with 7 bases lining up with TRBD2. The CDR3 extends over 15 amino acids. Germline-derived CDR1 and CDR2 are MNHEY and SVGAGI. The V segment lost 0 bases and the J segment 5 bases; nucleotides outside the gene matches: 6. The DNA for the CDR3 is TGTGCCAGCAGTTACTCGCTAGGGGAGGGGGAGACCCAGTACTTC. Its translation: CASSYSLGEGETQYF.

This clone was observed a handful of times. Other DNA sequences in the sample encode the same CDR3. The chain combines TRBV30 with TRBJ1-1; D remains ambiguous. V shed 0 bases and J shed 0 bases, with 2 bases lying between them. Germline CDR1 GTSNPN, CDR2 SVGIG (reference sequence). The CDR3 length is 12 residues. The CDR3 DNA sequence: TGTGCCTGGAGTGTCTTGAACACTGAAGCTTTCTTT. Residues: CAWSVLNTEAFF.

The chain joins TRBV7-9 to TRBJ2-5; 10 positions match TRBD1. CDR1 and CDR2 from the germline V gene are SEHNR and FQNEAQ (reference sequence). V shed 5 bases and J 3 bases; nucleotides not matched to a gene: 12. This CDR3 spans 17 amino acids. CDR3 loop: CASSPTTGGYSKETQYF. CDR3 DNA: TGTGCCAGCAGCCCGACGACAGGGGGCTATTCGAAAGAGACCCAGTACTTC.

The chain recombines TRBV2 with TRBJ2-3; D perhaps matches TRBD2 (6 bases). Germline CDR1 SNHLY, CDR2 FYNNEI. The length of the CDR3 is 15 residues. V lost 5 bases to trimming and J lost 2 bases, with 14 bases between them. CDR3 region: CASSWRDGDTDTQYF. In DNA, the CDR3 is TGTGCCAGCAGTTGGAGGGACGGAGACACAGATACGCAGTATTTT.